Reported below is one TCR beta chain. This entry belongs to a study of blood T cell repertoires in COVID-19. The overall study: COVID-19 samples from acute and convalescent phases originated in the United States, Italy and Spain. PBMCs, B-cell-depleted T cells, or T cells were the source of the cDNA or gDNA that made up the material.

Trimming removed 4 bases from V and 0 bases from J, with 7 bases in between. The V gene's germline CDR1 is SGHKS and CDR2 YYEKEE (reference sequence). The CDR3 totals 13 residues. Original data processing: For nucleated cells, counts were estimated from reference gene primer amplification. Measured with immunoSEQ multiplex PCR; TCRdb has only the in-frame clones, and not every one. The DNA gave D and trimming, while V, J and clone size come from that table. The sample comprises approximately 190,000 clones, more than 75% of which are singletons, and roughly 5.5% rests with the top ten. Sequences were obtained from peripheral blood. The receptor was derived from a man aged 35 to 55 with active or convalescent COVID-19. The chain is built from TRBV5-5 and TRBJ1-1; possibly TRBD1 for D (5 bases). Here the CDR3 reads CASSPQVNTEAFF. The CDR3 region has the DNA TGTGCCAGCAGCCCACAGGTGAACACTGAAGCTTTCTTT.